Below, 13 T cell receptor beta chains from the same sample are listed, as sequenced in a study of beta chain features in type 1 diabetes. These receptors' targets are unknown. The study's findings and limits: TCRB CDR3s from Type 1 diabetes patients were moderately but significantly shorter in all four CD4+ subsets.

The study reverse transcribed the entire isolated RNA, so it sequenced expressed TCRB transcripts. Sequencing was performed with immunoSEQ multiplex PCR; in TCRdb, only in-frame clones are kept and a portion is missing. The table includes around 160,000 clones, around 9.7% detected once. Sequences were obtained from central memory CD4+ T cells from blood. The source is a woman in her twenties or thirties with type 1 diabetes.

The CDR3 is CAWSGRVGDTQYF. DNA of the CDR3: TGTGCCTGGAGTGGGAGGGTCGGAGATACGCAGTATTTT. This chain links TRBV30 with TRBJ2-3; the D gene is possibly TRBD2 (6 bases). The CDR3 totals 13 residues. Germline lookup yields CDR1 GTSNPN and CDR2 SVGIG (reference sequence). The V end was cut by 1 base, the J end by 5 bases, with 10 bases between. The full variable domain, rest sourced from reference TRBV30 and TRBJ2-3, is SQTIHQWPATLVQPVGSPLSLECTVEGTSNPNLYWYRQAAGRGLQLLFYSVGIGQISSEVPQNLSASRPQDRQFILSSKKLLLSDSGFYLCAWSGRVGDTQYFGPGTRLTVL.

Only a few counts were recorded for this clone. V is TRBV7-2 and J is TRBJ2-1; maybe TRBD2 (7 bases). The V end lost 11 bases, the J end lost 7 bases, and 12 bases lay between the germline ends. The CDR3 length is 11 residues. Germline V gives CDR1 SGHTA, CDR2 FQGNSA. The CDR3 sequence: CAGEGVNEQFF. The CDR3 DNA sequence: TGTGCCGGGGAGGGGGTGAATGAGCAGTTCTTC.

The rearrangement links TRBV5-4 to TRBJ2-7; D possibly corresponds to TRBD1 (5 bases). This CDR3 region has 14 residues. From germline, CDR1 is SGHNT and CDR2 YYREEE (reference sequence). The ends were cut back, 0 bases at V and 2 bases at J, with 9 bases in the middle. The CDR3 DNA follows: TGTGCCAGCAGCTTGGATCAAGGGGCCTACGAGCAGTACTTC. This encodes CASSLDQGAYEQYF. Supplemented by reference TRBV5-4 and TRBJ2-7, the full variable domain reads ETGVTQSPTHLIKTRGQQVTLRCSSQSGHNTVSWYQQALGQGPQFIFQYYREEENGRGNFPPRFSGLQFPNYSSELNVNALELDDSALYLCASSLDQGAYEQYFGPGTRLTVT.

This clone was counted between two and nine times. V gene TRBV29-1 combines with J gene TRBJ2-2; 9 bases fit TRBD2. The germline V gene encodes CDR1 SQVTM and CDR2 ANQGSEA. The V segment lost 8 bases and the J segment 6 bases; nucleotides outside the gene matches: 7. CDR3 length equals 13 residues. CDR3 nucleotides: TGCAGCACACCGGGACTAGCCTCCGGGGAGCTGTTTTTT. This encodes CSTPGLASGELFF.

CDR3 region: CASSSGQGSNYGYTF. The CDR3, as DNA: TGTGCCAGCAGCTCGGGACAGGGATCGAACTATGGCTACACCTTC. The chain recombines TRBV5-4 with TRBJ1-2; 9 bases line up with TRBD1. CDR1 and CDR2 (germline): SGHNT, YYREEE (reference sequence). J was trimmed by 2 bases and V by 3 bases; bases with no gene match: 5. The CDR3 runs 15 residues.

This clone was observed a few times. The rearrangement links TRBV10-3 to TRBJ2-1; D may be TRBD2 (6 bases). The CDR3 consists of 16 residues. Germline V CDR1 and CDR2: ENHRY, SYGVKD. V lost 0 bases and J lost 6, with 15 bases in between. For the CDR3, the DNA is TGTGCCATCAGTGAGTCGGGGCGGGGCCCCCTCAATGAGCAGTTCTTC. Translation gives CAISESGRGPLNEQFF.

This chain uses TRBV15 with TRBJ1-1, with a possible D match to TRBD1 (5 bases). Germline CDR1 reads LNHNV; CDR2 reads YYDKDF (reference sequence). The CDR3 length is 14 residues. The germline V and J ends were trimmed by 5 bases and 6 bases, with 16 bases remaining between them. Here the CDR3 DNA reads TGTGCCACCAGCGTCAGGGCGGAGCATCCTGAAGCTTTCTTT. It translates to CATSVRAEHPEAFF.

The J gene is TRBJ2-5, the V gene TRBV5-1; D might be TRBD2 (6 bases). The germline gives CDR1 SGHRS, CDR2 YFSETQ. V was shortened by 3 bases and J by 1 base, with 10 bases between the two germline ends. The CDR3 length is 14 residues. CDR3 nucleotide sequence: TGCGCCAGCAGCTACCGGGACTTCCAAGAGACCCAGTACTTC. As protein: CASSYRDFQETQYF.

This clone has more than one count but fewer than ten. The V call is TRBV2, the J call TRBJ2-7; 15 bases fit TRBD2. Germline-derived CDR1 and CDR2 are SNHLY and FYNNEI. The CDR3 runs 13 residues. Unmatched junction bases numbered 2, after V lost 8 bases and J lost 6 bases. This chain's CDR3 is CASGTSGRLEQYF. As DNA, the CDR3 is TGTGCCAGCGGGACTAGCGGGAGGCTCGAGCAGTACTTC.

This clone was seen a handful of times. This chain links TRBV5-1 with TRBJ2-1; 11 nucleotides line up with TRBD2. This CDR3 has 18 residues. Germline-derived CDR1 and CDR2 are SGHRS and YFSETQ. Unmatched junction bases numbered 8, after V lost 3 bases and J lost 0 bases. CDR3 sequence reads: CASSSRTSGSSSYNEQFF. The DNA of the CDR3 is TGCGCCAGCAGCTCCAGGACTAGCGGGTCAAGCTCCTACAATGAGCAGTTCTTC.

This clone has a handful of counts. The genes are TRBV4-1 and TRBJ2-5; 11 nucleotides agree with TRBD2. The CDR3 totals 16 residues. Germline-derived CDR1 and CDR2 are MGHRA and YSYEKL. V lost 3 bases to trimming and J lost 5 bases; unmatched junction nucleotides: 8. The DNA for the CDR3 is TGCGCCAGCAGCCAGGCAGGACTAGCGGGCGGGGAGACCCAGTACTTC. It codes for CASSQAGLAGGETQYF.

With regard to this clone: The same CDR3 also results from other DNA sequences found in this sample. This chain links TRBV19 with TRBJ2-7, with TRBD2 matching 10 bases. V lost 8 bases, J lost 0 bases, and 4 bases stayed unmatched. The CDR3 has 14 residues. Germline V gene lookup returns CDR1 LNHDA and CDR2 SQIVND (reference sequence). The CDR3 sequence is CASSSGRDSYEQYF. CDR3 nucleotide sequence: TGTGCCAGTTCTAGCGGGAGAGACTCCTACGAGCAGTACTTC. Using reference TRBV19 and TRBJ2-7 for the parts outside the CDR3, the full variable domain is DGGITQSPKYLFRKEGQNVTLSCEQNLNHDAMYWYRQDPGQGLRLIYYSQIVNDFQKGDIAEGYSVSREKKESFPLTVTSAQKNPTAFYLCASSSGRDSYEQYFGPGTRLTVT.

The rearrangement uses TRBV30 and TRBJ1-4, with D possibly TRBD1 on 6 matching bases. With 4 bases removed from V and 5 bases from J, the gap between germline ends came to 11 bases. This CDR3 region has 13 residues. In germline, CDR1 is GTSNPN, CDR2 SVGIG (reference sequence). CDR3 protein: CAWTTGTNEKLFF. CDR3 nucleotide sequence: TGTGCCTGGACTACAGGGACGAATGAAAAACTGTTTTTT.